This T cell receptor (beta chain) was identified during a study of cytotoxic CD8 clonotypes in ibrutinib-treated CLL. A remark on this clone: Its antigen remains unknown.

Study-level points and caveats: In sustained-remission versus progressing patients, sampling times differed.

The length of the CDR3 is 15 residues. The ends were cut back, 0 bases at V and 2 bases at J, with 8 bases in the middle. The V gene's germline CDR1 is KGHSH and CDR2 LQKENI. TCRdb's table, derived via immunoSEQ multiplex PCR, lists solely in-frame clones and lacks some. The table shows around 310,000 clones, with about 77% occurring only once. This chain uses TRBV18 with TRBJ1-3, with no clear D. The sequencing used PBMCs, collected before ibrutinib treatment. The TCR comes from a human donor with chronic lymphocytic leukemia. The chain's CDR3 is CASSPPPAPGNTIYF. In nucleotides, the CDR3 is TGTGCCAGCTCACCACCGCCTGCGCCTGGAAACACCATATATTTT.